One sample yielded the 12 T cell receptor beta chains listed below, sequenced in a study of blood T cell repertoires in COVID-19. TCRdb's copy holds only in-frame clones and misses some; the assay was immunoSEQ multiplex PCR. The top ten hold 1.2% of the sample, which has over 350,000 clones, more than 75% seen once. Material for sequencing was PBMCs or T cells enriched from blood (not recorded which). All receptors derive from a woman aged 18-35 years who had recovered from COVID-19.

The chain employs TRBV4-1 and TRBJ1-5; no clear D gene. V was trimmed by 8 bases and J by 1 base, leaving 6 bases between them. Germline lookup yields CDR1 MGHRA and CDR2 YSYEKL. The CDR3 covers 12 residues. The CDR3 protein is CASGQSNQPQHF. The DNA for the CDR3 is TGCGCCAGCGGTCAGAGCAATCAGCCCCAGCATTTT.

The chain recombines TRBV4-1 with TRBJ2-3; TRBD1 is a possible D gene (5 bases). V lost 6 bases to trimming and J lost 1 base, with 11 bases between them. Germline V gene sequence: CDR1 MGHRA, CDR2 YSYEKL. The CDR3 totals 14 residues. CDR3 sequence: CASRQQGGTDTQYF. The DNA for the CDR3 is TGCGCCAGCAGACAGCAGGGCGGCACAGATACGCAGTATTTT.

This sequence joins TRBV2 and TRBJ2-3; 7 bases line up with TRBD1. The CDR3 is 14 residues long. Germline loops: CDR1 SNHLY, CDR2 FYNNEI. V gave up 6 bases and J gave up 6 bases; unmatched junction bases: 9. The CDR3 bases are TGTGCCAGCAGGGGGACAGTAAATGGGGATACGCAGTATTTT. Protein product: CASRGTVNGDTQYF. Drawing the rest from reference TRBV2 and TRBJ2-3, the complete variable domain is EPEVTQTPSHQVTQMGQEVILRCVPISNHLYFYWYRQILGQKVEFLVSFYNNEISEKSEIFDDQFSVERPDGSNFTLKIRSTKLEDSAMYFCASRGTVNGDTQYFGPGTRLTVL.

The rearrangement joins TRBV12-5 to TRBJ2-1; 12 nucleotides align to TRBD2. V dropped 6 bases and J dropped 0; count of bases not matched to a gene: 15. From germline, CDR1 is LGHNT and CDR2 FRNRAP. This CDR3 has 20 amino acids. CDR3 sequence (DNA): TGTGCTAGTGGCTCCCCCGTGACTAGCGGGGGAGACAGCTCCTACAATGAGCAGTTCTTC. This encodes CASGSPVTSGGDSSYNEQFF.

This chain uses TRBV28 with TRBJ1-2; 7 bases match TRBD1. V lost 8 bases, J lost 4 bases, and 19 bases stayed unmatched. The CDR3 is 17 amino acids. In germline, CDR1 is MDHEN, CDR2 SYDVKM. For the CDR3, the DNA is TGTGCCAGCTCCTCTTCTCGACAGGGCAGGGGCAGCTATGGCTACACCTTC. It yields the protein CASSSSRQGRGSYGYTF.

The chain combines TRBV3-1 (or the pseudogene TRBV3-2) with TRBJ1-1; 8 positions agree with TRBD1. The junction had 2 bases not matched to a gene; V was cut back by 4 bases and J by 1 base. This CDR3 has 14 residues. CDR1 LGHDT and CDR2 YNNKEL come from the germline V gene (reference sequence). CDR3 protein: CASSPGGGNTEAFF. The CDR3, as DNA: TGTGCCAGCAGCCCAGGGGGCGGGAACACTGAAGCTTTCTTT.

The chain joins TRBV5-1 to TRBJ2-5; D gene uncertain. The V gene lost 0 bases and the J gene lost 1 base, with 10 bases spanning the gap. The germline V gene has CDR1 SGHRS and CDR2 YFSETQ. The CDR3 is 15 amino acids. CDR3 coding DNA: TGCGCCAGCAGCTTGGGACATGGATCCCAAGAGACCCAGTACTTC. Translating it yields CASSLGHGSQETQYF.

This sequence joins TRBV27 and TRBJ2-3, with 8 bases matching TRBD1. The CDR3 extends over 14 amino acids. V gave up 4 bases and J gave up 5 bases; unmatched junction bases: 5. From germline, CDR1 is MNHEY and CDR2 SMNVEV (reference sequence). The chain's CDR3 is CASSSLDREDTQYF. CDR3 coding DNA: TGTGCCAGCAGTTCCCTGGACAGGGAAGATACGCAGTATTTT.

The chain joins TRBV25-1 to TRBJ1-2; TRBD1 aligns across 7 bases. The trim removed 6 bases at V and 7 bases at J, leaving 5 bases unmatched. The CDR3 is 12 amino acids. Germline CDR1 is MGHDK and CDR2 is SYGVNS. The DNA for the CDR3 is TGTGCCAGCAGCAACAGGGGTGGTGGCTACACCTTC. Protein: CASSNRGGGYTF.

The V gene is TRBV19, the J gene TRBJ1-6; the D gene is possibly TRBD1 (5 bases). The ends were cut back, 0 bases at V and 9 bases at J, with 18 bases in the middle. CDR3 size: 17 residues. The germline gives CDR1 LNHDA, CDR2 SQIVND (reference sequence). The CDR3 region has the DNA TGTGCCAGTAGTATAGAATGGACATCCGAGAACTCTTCACCCCTCCACTTT. Translated: CASSIEWTSENSSPLHF.

This clone has only one observation. The gene calls are TRBV14 and TRBJ1-2; D is unclear. This CDR3 has 11 amino acids. V was pared by 1 base and J by 10 bases, with 7 bases between. Germline CDR1 SGHDN, CDR2 FVKESK. The CDR3 sequence: CASSQGQVYTF. The CDR3 DNA sequence: TGTGCCAGCAGCCAAGGGCAGGTCTACACCTTC.

The chain links TRBV5-5 to TRBJ1-2; TRBD1 matches at 7 bases. With V trimmed by 4 bases and J by 3 bases, 6 bases remained unmatched. The CDR3 runs to 14 residues. The V gene's germline CDR1 is SGHKS and CDR2 YYEKEE (reference sequence). The CDR3 loop reads CASSPSTGDYGYTF. The DNA of the CDR3 is TGTGCCAGCAGCCCGAGTACAGGGGACTATGGCTACACCTTC.